The present T cell receptor (beta chain) was sequenced within a study of blood T cell repertoires in COVID-19 (dated by TCRdb to about 2020). Context from the whole study: The collaborator samples originated in the United States, Italy and Spain and spanned the acute and convalescent phases of COVID-19. The prospective study material was composed of cDNA or gDNA derived from T cells, B-cell-depleted T cells, or PBMCs. The repertoires were released in a freely available public database intended as a resource for research on the immune response to SARS-CoV-2. Where available, HLA class I and class II types were obtained from metadata supplied by the sample provider rather than from assay-based typing. The dataset comprised deeply sampled blood TCRbeta repertoires from subjects exposed to, actively infected with, or recovered from COVID-19. The samples were drawn from the first 160 participants of the ongoing ImmuneRACE study and from some 1,300 subjects provided by 6 global collaborators. Nearly every sample came with metadata listing a de-identified subject ID, COVID-19 status, age in years and sex.

For this clone: Which antigen it targets is not known. No per-base quality is available; no much larger clone lies one base away.

TCRbeta CDR3 regions were amplified from genomic DNA using the immunoSEQ Assay, a bias-controlled multiplex PCR. Concerning the study's data processing: Within the assay, amplification of reference gene primers was used to estimate how many nucleated cells each sample contained. Sequence reads were collapsed and filtered to measure the absolute abundance of every unique TCRbeta CDR3 rearrangement. For each sample, productive Simpson clonality was calculated by taking the square root of Simpson's diversity index across productive rearrangements. TCRdb obtained this table from immuneACCESS and retained in-frame rearrangements with V and J assigned. These tables miss some clones; where compared with another copy, unresolved V genes account for less than half of the shortfall, and the remainder is unexplained. D and trimming were read from the DNA, whereas the V and J calls and clone size are those reported in that table. This sample holds fewer than 200,000 clones; 70% to 90% were observed only once. Of the sample, less than 3% falls within the top ten clones.

In Seattle, one collaborating source enrolled patients while the infection was active and tracked those patients longitudinally over the course of disease. Collaborating institutions collected whole blood in K2EDTA tubes following their own protocols. For TCRbeta analysis, collaborators shipped samples in one of three forms: frozen whole blood, isolated PBMCs, or DNA extracted from either of those sample types. V ends up 3 bases short and J 7 bases short, with an unmatched junction base count of 2. The CDR3 holds 14 amino acids from the cysteine to the phenylalanine. Only the CDR3 portion is preserved as DNA: 42 bases, with reading frame beginning at the first base. The germline V gene yields SGHDT for CDR1 and YYEEEE for CDR2. Overall results and qualifications from the work: The quantity of clinical and demographic metadata differed by source and by participant and was supplied without curation.

This TCR derives from a woman aged 80 or older with COVID-19, enrolled during active disease. The rearranged chain carries TRBV5-6 and TRBJ1-6; TRBD1 fits 9 bases in the junction. The sample taken for sequencing was peripheral blood. The base sequence is TGTGCCAGCAGCTCAGGGACAGGGAATTCACCCCTCCACTTT. Translated, this gives CASSSGTGNSPLHF.